This TCR beta chain was profiled in a study of blood T cell repertoires in COVID-19 (dated by TCRdb to the early 2020s). A note on the overall study: Collaborator samples came from the United States, Italy and Spain and covered acute and convalescent phases of COVID-19. The prospective study material was composed of cDNA or gDNA derived from T cells, B-cell-depleted T cells, or PBMCs. Subjects who had been exposed to COVID-19, were actively infected with it, or had recovered from it provided the deeply sampled blood TCRbeta repertoires that made up the dataset. A freely available public database, intended as a resource for researchers studying the immune response to SARS-CoV-2, is where the repertoires were released. Samples were obtained from the ongoing ImmuneRACE study (first 160 participants) and from about 1,300 subjects provided by 6 global collaborators. The sample metadata nearly always contained a de-identified subject ID, COVID-19 status, age in years and sex. Where available, HLA class I and class II types were obtained from metadata supplied by the sample provider rather than from assay-based typing.

TCRbeta CDR3 regions were amplified from genomic DNA by means of the immunoSEQ Assay, a bias-controlled multiplex PCR. The study's own analysis went as follows. Within the assay, amplification of reference gene primers was used to estimate how many nucleated cells each sample contained. Sequence reads were collapsed and filtered to measure the absolute abundance of every unique TCRbeta CDR3 rearrangement. For each sample, productive Simpson clonality was calculated as the square root of Simpson's diversity index across productive rearrangements. The table was pulled from immuneACCESS by TCRdb, which kept in-frame rearrangements only. Such tables lose some clones; where checked, under half of the loss comes from unresolved V genes, and the rest has no known cause. That table gives V, J and clone size, and the DNA gave D and trimming. This sample is represented by fewer than 150,000 clones; approximately 83% of them were singletons. Around 8% of the sample lies in the top ten.

Broader findings and caveats from the paper: The quantity of clinical and demographic metadata differed by source and by participant and was supplied without curation.

The collaborating institutions used their own protocols to collect whole blood in K2EDTA tubes. Collaborator samples were shipped for TCRbeta analysis as frozen whole blood, isolated PBMCs, or DNA extracted from either sample type. On this clone itself: It has no known antigen specificity. The sample holds no much larger clone one base away, and base qualities are not on file.

The clonotype originates from a human donor in a cohort sampled during active COVID-19. Sequenced sample: peripheral blood.

The nucleotide sequence reads as follows: TGCGCCAGCAGTCAATCTCGCGACAGCGCCTACGAGCAGTACTTC. Translated, this is CASSQSRDSAYEQYF. Here the chain combines TRBV23-1 and TRBJ2-7; the D gene is possibly TRBD1, with 5 bases matching. Being an ORF, TRBV23-1 has a function that is uncertain. The V end loses 0 bases and the J end loses 2 bases, and a stretch of 11 bases separates them. The CDR3 runs 15 residues from the cysteine to the phenylalanine. The CDR3 DNA has 45 bases and is translated from base 1.